This entry is about one TCR beta chain. Its specificity is not known. TCRdb keeps only in-frame clones here, not all; method: immunoSEQ multiplex PCR. Of about 160,000 clones listed, around nine tenths are singletons. The record originates from a study of cytomegalovirus exposure and HLA in healthy donors. Germline-derived CDR1 and CDR2 are SGDLS and YYNGEE. V lost 3 bases and J lost 10; bases outside the gene matches: 4. The CDR3 is 14 amino acids. Overall study results and limits: CMV antigen specificity was confirmed in vitro for a few CMV-associated chains.

The sample consisted of PBMCs. The genes are TRBV9 and TRBJ2-1, with TRBD2 matching over 13 bases. The receptor's source is a man aged 18 to 30 in good health and CMV-seropositive. The CDR3 spells CASSAGLAGNEQFF. CDR3 bases: TGTGCCAGCAGCGCGGGACTAGCGGGAAACGAGCAGTTCTTC.